This is a list of T cell receptor beta chains from one sample in a study of shared clonotypes between healthy human individuals. Sequenced by immunoSEQ multiplex PCR; TCRdb stores in-frame clones only, minus some. The sample consists of about 500,000 clones, 77% of them appearing once. The sequenced sample was PBMCs. The source is a woman in her 40s in good health. Some clones in this sample may be carry-over from other donors' samples. CDR3s include the opening cysteine and the closing phenylalanine or tryptophan. The order of the fields is clone size, J gene, V gene, D gene, CDR3 DNA, CDR3 protein. A D gene is named only where the DNA matches it firmly. Size values are once, few and many counts, or a class for expanded clones, and some rows have none.

clone_size: -
j_call: TRBJ2-1
v_call: TRBV5-1
d_call: TRBD2
cdr3_nt: TGCGCCAGCAGCTTCTCCGGACTAGCGGGAGGGAATGAGCAGTTCTTC
cdr3_aa: CASSFSGLAGGNEQFF

clone_size: -
j_call: TRBJ2-1
v_call: TRBV4-2
d_call: TRBD2
cdr3_nt: TGTGCCAGCAGCCAAGTTCTAGCGGGAGGACCCAGCTCCTACAATGAGCAGTTCTTC
cdr3_aa: CASSQVLAGGPSSYNEQFF

clone_size: -
j_call: TRBJ2-7
v_call: TRBV21-1
d_call: -
cdr3_nt: TGTGCCAGCAAACACGGACAGCCTTTTTTTTGGGAGCAGTACTTC
cdr3_aa: CASKHGQPFFWEQYF

clone_size: -
j_call: TRBJ1-1
v_call: TRBV11-3
d_call: -
cdr3_nt: TGTGCCAGCAGCTTATACTGGGGGACTGAAGCTTTCTTT
cdr3_aa: CASSLYWGTEAFF

clone_size: -
j_call: TRBJ2-6
v_call: TRBV21-1
d_call: -
cdr3_nt: TGTGCCAGCAGCAAAGACGAGTCTGGGGCCAACGTCCTGACTTTC
cdr3_aa: CASSKDESGANVLTF

clone_size: -
j_call: TRBJ1-5
v_call: TRBV9
d_call: -
cdr3_nt: TGTGCCAGCAGCCCAGAGAGTGGCAATCAGCCCCAGCATTTT
cdr3_aa: CASSPESGNQPQHF

clone_size: -
j_call: TRBJ2-1
v_call: TRBV5-1
d_call: -
cdr3_nt: TGCGCCAGCAGCTTGGATCAGGGGACCTACAATGAGCAGTTCTTC
cdr3_aa: CASSLDQGTYNEQFF

clone_size: -
j_call: TRBJ1-2
v_call: TRBV19
d_call: -
cdr3_nt: TGTGCCAGTAGTATCGCACAGGAACCGAACTATGGCTACACCTTC
cdr3_aa: CASSIAQEPNYGYTF

clone_size: -
j_call: TRBJ2-5
v_call: TRBV7-2
d_call: -
cdr3_nt: TGTGCCAGCAGCTTAGGCTTACAGGGCCAAGAGACCCAGTACTTC
cdr3_aa: CASSLGLQGQETQYF

clone_size: -
j_call: TRBJ2-5
v_call: TRBV18
d_call: -
cdr3_nt: TGTGCCAGCTCGGGCCAAGAGACCCAGTACTTC
cdr3_aa: CASSGQETQYF

clone_size: many
j_call: TRBJ2-3
v_call: TRBV6-4
d_call: TRBD2
cdr3_nt: TGTGCCAGCAGTGACTCGGGAGCGGGATCCCCAGATACGCAGTATTTT
cdr3_aa: CASSDSGAGSPDTQYF

clone_size: many
j_call: TRBJ2-1
v_call: TRBV7-2
d_call: -
cdr3_nt: TGTGCCAGCAGCTTCTACGGGAATGAGCAGTTCTTC
cdr3_aa: CASSFYGNEQFF

clone_size: -
j_call: TRBJ1-5
v_call: TRBV9
d_call: -
cdr3_nt: TGTGCCAGCAGCGTAGACACTGGTGGGCCCCAGCATTTT
cdr3_aa: CASSVDTGGPQHF

clone_size: -
j_call: TRBJ2-1
v_call: TRBV7-8
d_call: TRBD2
cdr3_nt: TGTGCCAGCAGCTTCGAGACGGGACTAGCTTACAATGAGCAGTTCTTC
cdr3_aa: CASSFETGLAYNEQFF

clone_size: -
j_call: TRBJ2-7
v_call: TRBV27
d_call: TRBD2
cdr3_nt: TGTGCCAGCAGTTTCCGGCTAGCGGGGCGATACGAGCAGTACTTC
cdr3_aa: CASSFRLAGRYEQYF

clone_size: -
j_call: TRBJ2-1
v_call: TRBV2
d_call: TRBD2
cdr3_nt: TGTGCCAGCAGTGTAGGACTAGCGGGAGGGGGTGAGCAGTTCTTC
cdr3_aa: CASSVGLAGGGEQFF

clone_size: -
j_call: TRBJ1-2
v_call: TRBV7-9
d_call: -
cdr3_nt: TGTGCCAGCGGGCCAGTCGCAGAAGAATCTGGCTACACCTTC
cdr3_aa: CASGPVAEESGYTF

clone_size: -
j_call: TRBJ2-1
v_call: TRBV15
d_call: -
cdr3_nt: TGTGCCACCAGCGCGCGACAGGGACCGGGGGATGAGCAGTTCTTC
cdr3_aa: CATSARQGPGDEQFF

clone_size: few
j_call: TRBJ2-6
v_call: TRBV5-1
d_call: -
cdr3_nt: TGCGCCAGCAGCTTGACGGCATCCTCTGGGGCCAACGTCCTGACTTTC
cdr3_aa: CASSLTASSGANVLTF

clone_size: few
j_call: TRBJ2-5
v_call: TRBV7-2
d_call: -
cdr3_nt: TGTGCCAGCAGCCTATACAGGGATTACCAAGAGACCCAGTACTTC
cdr3_aa: CASSLYRDYQETQYF

clone_size: -
j_call: TRBJ1-1
v_call: TRBV15
d_call: -
cdr3_nt: TGTGCCACCGCGCCTTGGCAAGGGCCGGGCACTGAAGCTTTCTTT
cdr3_aa: CATAPWQGPGTEAFF

clone_size: once
j_call: TRBJ2-2
v_call: TRBV4-1
d_call: TRBD2
cdr3_nt: TGCGCCAGCAGCCAAGATCCCGGGACTAGAGGCACCGGGGAGCTGTTTTTT
cdr3_aa: CASSQDPGTRGTGELFF

clone_size: once
j_call: TRBJ2-7
v_call: TRBV10-2
d_call: -
cdr3_nt: TGCGCCAGCAGTTGGGGAGACTACGAGCAGTACTTC
cdr3_aa: CASSWGDYEQYF

clone_size: -
j_call: TRBJ1-5
v_call: TRBV2
d_call: TRBD1
cdr3_nt: TGTGCCAGCAGGGAGGAACAGGGGGCCGGTTGGCCCCAGCATTTT
cdr3_aa: CASREEQGAGWPQHF

clone_size: -
j_call: TRBJ1-1
v_call: TRBV28
d_call: -
cdr3_nt: TGTGCCAGCAGTTTAAGCTTTGGGGTGACTGAAGCTTTCTTT
cdr3_aa: CASSLSFGVTEAFF

clone_size: -
j_call: TRBJ2-7
v_call: TRBV9
d_call: TRBD2
cdr3_nt: TGTGCCAGCAGCCCCTCGGGGGGGGCCGTGCCCTACGAGCAGTACTTC
cdr3_aa: CASSPSGGAVPYEQYF

clone_size: -
j_call: TRBJ2-1
v_call: TRBV27
d_call: TRBD2
cdr3_nt: TGTGCCAGCAGTCTACCGGGACTAGCTCTCTATGAGCAGTTCTTC
cdr3_aa: CASSLPGLALYEQFF

clone_size: -
j_call: TRBJ2-1
v_call: TRBV27
d_call: TRBD2
cdr3_nt: TGTGCCAGCAGTTTGTACACGTCTAGCGGGAGTAATGAGCAGTTCTTC
cdr3_aa: CASSLYTSSGSNEQFF

clone_size: -
j_call: TRBJ1-2
v_call: TRBV30
d_call: TRBD1
cdr3_nt: TGTGCCTGGGTGAGACAGGGGGACTATGGCTACACCTTC
cdr3_aa: CAWVRQGDYGYTF

clone_size: -
j_call: TRBJ2-7
v_call: TRBV27
d_call: -
cdr3_nt: TGTGCCAGCAATGGGCCGAATACCTACGAGCAGTACTTC
cdr3_aa: CASNGPNTYEQYF

clone_size: -
j_call: TRBJ2-5
v_call: TRBV23-1
d_call: -
cdr3_nt: TGCGCCAGCAGTCCGAAGACCCAGTACTTC
cdr3_aa: CASSPKTQYF

clone_size: -
j_call: TRBJ2-5
v_call: TRBV5-1
d_call: -
cdr3_nt: TGCGCCAGCAGCTTGCTCCCCCTAGCAACCGGGGAGACCCAGTACTTC
cdr3_aa: CASSLLPLATGETQYF

clone_size: -
j_call: TRBJ2-5
v_call: TRBV9
d_call: -
cdr3_nt: TGTGCCAGCAGCGTTGGACGGAGCCAAGAGACCCAGTACTTC
cdr3_aa: CASSVGRSQETQYF

clone_size: -
j_call: TRBJ2-2
v_call: TRBV28
d_call: TRBD1
cdr3_nt: TGTGCCAGCAGTTTGGGTGCTGGACAGGGTAGCACCGGGGAGCTGTTTTTT
cdr3_aa: CASSLGAGQGSTGELFF

clone_size: -
j_call: TRBJ2-5
v_call: TRBV13
d_call: -
cdr3_nt: TGTGCCAGCAGCTTTTCGCCGGGACTCATCCAAGAGACCCAGTACTTC
cdr3_aa: CASSFSPGLIQETQYF

clone_size: once
j_call: TRBJ2-1
v_call: TRBV7-9
d_call: -
cdr3_nt: TGTGCCAGCAGCTTAACGGTTGGACTCCCAGAGCAGTTCTTC
cdr3_aa: CASSLTVGLPEQFF

clone_size: once
j_call: TRBJ2-7
v_call: TRBV25-1
d_call: TRBD1
cdr3_nt: TGTGCCAGCAGTGCTGACTGGGGACAGGGTGCCTACGAGCAGTACTTC
cdr3_aa: CASSADWGQGAYEQYF

clone_size: -
j_call: TRBJ2-2
v_call: TRBV5-1
d_call: TRBD1
cdr3_nt: TGCGCCAGCAGCTTGGACCCCGGGACAGGGGCGACCGGGGAGCTGTTTTTT
cdr3_aa: CASSLDPGTGATGELFF

clone_size: -
j_call: TRBJ1-1
v_call: TRBV7-9
d_call: -
cdr3_nt: TGTGCCAGCAGCTTAGGGATAAACACTGAAGCTTTCTTT
cdr3_aa: CASSLGINTEAFF

clone_size: -
j_call: TRBJ1-2
v_call: TRBV7-8
d_call: -
cdr3_nt: TGTGCCAGCAGCTTATATCTTCCAGGCTACTATGGCTACACCTTC
cdr3_aa: CASSLYLPGYYGYTF

clone_size: -
j_call: TRBJ1-6
v_call: TRBV30
d_call: TRBD1
cdr3_nt: TGTGCCTGGAGTGTACAGGGGGCGGATACTTCACCCCTCCACTTT
cdr3_aa: CAWSVQGADTSPLHF

clone_size: -
j_call: TRBJ2-3
v_call: TRBV28
d_call: TRBD2
cdr3_nt: TGTGCCAGCAGTGGAACTAGCGCGGGGGGCACAGATACGCAGTATTTT
cdr3_aa: CASSGTSAGGTDTQYF

clone_size: few
j_call: TRBJ1-1
v_call: TRBV10-3
d_call: -
cdr3_nt: TGTGCCATCAGTGAGTCCCGGGGGGCTGGGGCTTTCTTT
cdr3_aa: CAISESRGAGAFF

clone_size: -
j_call: TRBJ2-7
v_call: TRBV28
d_call: TRBD1
cdr3_nt: TGTGCCAGCAGTGGACAGGTTCCCTACGAGCAGTACTTC
cdr3_aa: CASSGQVPYEQYF